The 20 T cell receptor beta chains below come from one sample, sequenced in a study of graft-versus-host responses after intestinal transplantation. These TCRs are of unknown antigen specificity. Sequencing was performed with immunoSEQ multiplex PCR; in TCRdb, only in-frame clones are kept and a portion is missing. This table has some 90,000 clones, just under 95% appearing once. Sequenced here: unstimulated CD8+ T cells sorted from spleen or lymph node cells, sampled before intestinal transplant. These receptors were taken from a human donor who received an intestinal transplant.

The CDR3 DNA is TGTGCCAGTAGCCAGGGGGCGAGCGGCGAGCAGTACTTC. Its translation is CASSQGASGEQYF. V and J are TRBV19 and TRBJ2-7; 8 bases align to TRBD1. The CDR3 runs to 13 residues. Trimming took 6 bases from V and 6 from J; bases not matched to a gene: 7. CDR1 and CDR2 (germline): LNHDA, SQIVND (reference sequence).

CDR3 in DNA: TGTGCCAGTAGCGTACAGGGAAGCTCCTACAATGAGCAGTTCTTC. Its translation is CASSVQGSSYNEQFF. The rearrangement joins TRBV19 to TRBJ2-1; D may be TRBD1 (6 bases). Trimming removed 6 bases from V and 0 bases from J, with 12 bases in between. The CDR3 contains 15 residues. Germline V lookup: CDR1 LNHDA, CDR2 SQIVND (reference sequence).

The chain uses TRBV4-2 and TRBJ2-7, with D perhaps TRBD1 (5 bases). The CDR3 totals 15 residues. CDR1 and CDR2 from the germline V gene are LGHNA and YNFKEQ. Trimming cost V 5 bases and J 0 bases, with 14 bases left between them. Written as DNA, the CDR3 is TGTGCCAGCAGCACTCAGGGTGGTGGCTCCTACGAGCAGTACTTC. This sequence encodes CASSTQGGGSYEQYF.

This clone occurred once. The V gene is TRBV2, the J gene TRBJ1-1; TRBD1 aligns across 7 bases. Germline CDR1 and CDR2: SNHLY and FYNNEI. The length of the CDR3 is 15 residues. Losses at the gene ends were 4 bases for V and 3 bases for J; bases not matched to a gene: 8. The CDR3 sequence: CASSVTTGRDTEAFF. As DNA, the CDR3 is TGTGCCAGCAGTGTCACGACAGGGCGGGACACTGAAGCTTTCTTT.

The CDR3 DNA follows: TGTGCCAGTAGTCCAGGACTAGCGGGAGCCAATGAGCAGTTCTTC. Amino acids: CASSPGLAGANEQFF. The genes are TRBV19 and TRBJ2-1; 13 bases are shared with TRBD2. This CDR3 has 15 residues. Germline lookup yields CDR1 LNHDA and CDR2 SQIVND (reference sequence). Trimming cost V 5 bases and J 6 bases; bases outside gene matches: 4.

CDR3 protein: CASSQVRTVNTEAFF. For the CDR3, the DNA is TGCGCCAGCAGCCAAGTGAGGACAGTGAACACTGAAGCTTTCTTT. This sequence joins TRBV4-3 and TRBJ1-1; D possibly corresponds to TRBD1 (6 bases). The germline V gene encodes CDR1 LGHNA and CDR2 YSLEER. CDR3 length: 15 residues. Trimming shortened V by 1 base and J by 0 bases, and 9 bases separated the two germline ends.

The CDR3 nucleotides are TGTGCCAGCAGTGTGGCCCCAGATACGCAGTATTTT. Protein sequence: CASSVAPDTQYF. The chain recombines TRBV5-4 with TRBJ2-3; no clear D gene. Germline V lookup: CDR1 SGHNT, CDR2 YYREEE (reference sequence). V lost 5 bases and J lost 4, with 8 bases in between. The CDR3 runs 12 residues.

This clone was seen once. Sequence at one end of the junction differs from germline and may be a read error. The J gene is TRBJ2-1, the V gene TRBV7-9; TRBD2 agrees at 8 bases. The CDR3 is 17 residues long. CDR1 is SEHNR and CDR2 is FQNEAQ in the germline V gene (reference sequence). The CDR3 region is CASGLAGLNGRYNEQFF. CDR3 DNA sequence: TGTGCCAGCGGCTTAGCGGGACTCAACGGCCGTTACAATGAGCAGTTCTTC. Filled out from reference TRBV7-9 and TRBJ2-1, the complete variable domain reads DTGVSQNPRHKITKRGQNVTFRCDPISEHNRLYWYRQTLGQGPEFLTYFQNEAQLEKSRLLSDRFSAERPKGSFSTLEIQRTEQGDSAMYLCASGLAGLNGRYNEQFFGPGTRLTVL.

The J gene is TRBJ2-1, the V gene TRBV5-8; 8 bases map to TRBD1. The germline gives CDR1 SGHTS, CDR2 YDEGEE. The CDR3 runs to 14 residues. The V gene end was trimmed by 3 bases and the J gene end by 4 bases; junction bases not matched to a gene: 3. The CDR3 loop reads CASSWTGTYNEQFF. CDR3 in DNA: TGTGCCAGCAGCTGGACAGGGACGTACAATGAGCAGTTCTTC.

This clone was seen more than once but under ten times. This sequence joins TRBV11-2 and TRBJ1-3; D is unresolved. The germline V gene encodes CDR1 SGHAT and CDR2 FQNNGV. This CDR3 spans 17 amino acids. The ends were cut back, 0 bases at V and 0 bases at J, with 12 bases in the middle. The CDR3 DNA reads as TGTGCCAGCAGCTTAGAATGGAGGATATTCTCTGGAAACACCATATATTTT. Residues: CASSLEWRIFSGNTIYF.

V and J are TRBV10-3 and TRBJ2-6; 12 bases align to TRBD1. The CDR3 extends over 18 amino acids. Germline trimming cut 8 bases from V and 3 bases from J; bases unmatched to any gene: 11. CDR1 and CDR2 (germline): ENHRY, SYGVKD. CDR3 bases: TGTGCCATCTCAGGGGGACAGGGGGCTCTTGTTGGGGCCAACGTCCTGACTTTC. This gives the protein CAISGGQGALVGANVLTF.

This chain links TRBV6-5 with TRBJ1-1; D remains unclear. V lost 0 bases and J 1 base, leaving 6 bases between the germline ends. This CDR3 spans 14 amino acids. Germline assignment: CDR1 MNHEY and CDR2 SVGAGI. The CDR3: CASSYSAGNTEAFF. The CDR3 nucleotides read TGTGCCAGCAGTTACTCGGCAGGGAACACTGAAGCTTTCTTT.

CDR3 bases: TGCGCCAGCAGCCAAGTCCAGGGGGCGGTGAATAACTATGGCTACACCTTC. Encoded protein: CASSQVQGAVNNYGYTF. The V and J genes are TRBV4-1 and TRBJ1-2, with 8 bases identical to TRBD1. The germline CDR1 and CDR2 sequences are MGHRA and YSYEKL. The J segment lost 1 base and the V segment lost 1 base, leaving 8 bases of the junction unmatched. The CDR3 has 17 residues.

The V call is TRBV19, the J call TRBJ1-6, with TRBD1 matching 8 bases. Germline lookup yields CDR1 LNHDA and CDR2 SQIVND (reference sequence). Trimming cost V 6 bases and J 11 bases; bases outside gene matches: 6. The CDR3 is 13 amino acids. For the CDR3, the DNA is TGTGCCAGTAGCCCAGGGGGCAGAGCACCCCTCCACTTT. Amino acids: CASSPGGRAPLHF.

V usage is TRBV13 and J usage is TRBJ1-2; D is ambiguous. CDR1 is PRHDT and CDR2 is FYEKMQ in the germline V gene (reference sequence). CDR3 length: 15 amino acids. Deletions cut 3 bases from V and 8 bases from J, with 19 bases between. For the CDR3, the DNA is TGTGCCAGCAGCTTGGACTTTGCGGCGACGGAAGGCTACACCTTC. The encoded protein is CASSLDFAATEGYTF. The full variable domain, rest sourced from reference TRBV13 and TRBJ1-2, is AAGVIQSPRHLIKEKRETATLKCYPIPRHDTVYWYQQGPGQDPQFLISFYEKMQSDKGSIPDRFSAQQFSDYHSELNMSSLELGDSALYFCASSLDFAATEGYTFGSGTRLTVV.

This sequence joins TRBV30 and TRBJ1-2, with 7 bases that match TRBD1. The CDR3 totals 16 residues. The germline gives CDR1 GTSNPN, CDR2 SVGIG (reference sequence). V dropped 5 bases and J dropped 4; count of bases not matched to a gene: 16. The CDR3 region has the DNA TGTGCCTGGTTTGCGACCGAAGGGGGCGTACGCTATGGCTACACCTTC. Encoded protein: CAWFATEGGVRYGYTF.

This chain connects TRBV28 to TRBJ2-5; 12 bases are shared with TRBD2. The CDR3 loop spans 18 amino acids. Per the germline V gene, CDR1 is MDHEN and CDR2 is SYDVKM. The ends lost 5 bases at V and 5 bases at J; junction bases unmatched: 15. CDR3 region: CASSTHRLAGVFGETQYF. The CDR3 nucleotides read TGTGCCAGCAGTACCCACCGACTAGCGGGAGTGTTCGGGGAGACCCAGTACTTC.

The genes are TRBV27 and TRBJ2-7; 11 nucleotides match TRBD2. The V gene's germline CDR1 is MNHEY and CDR2 SMNVEV (reference sequence). The trim removed 2 bases at V and 2 bases at J, leaving 2 bases unmatched. This CDR3 spans 15 amino acids. As DNA, the CDR3 is TGTGCCAGCAGTTTAACGGGACTAGCGGCCTACGAGCAGTACTTC. Amino acids: CASSLTGLAAYEQYF.

V and J are TRBV4-2 and TRBJ2-1; the match to TRBD1 covers 7 bases. Germline CDR1 LGHNA, CDR2 YNFKEQ. With 3 bases clipped from V and 6 bases from J, the junction kept 5 bases outside the gene matches. The CDR3 runs to 14 residues. The CDR3 nucleotides read TGTGCCAGCAGCCATCCTTACAGGGGCAATGAGCAGTTCTTC. Encoded protein: CASSHPYRGNEQFF.

The chain uses TRBV29-1 and TRBJ2-7; 8 nucleotides align to TRBD2. V lost 3 bases to trimming and J lost 6 bases; unmatched junction nucleotides: 7. Looked up from germline, CDR1 is SQVTM and CDR2 is ANQGSEA. The CDR3 is 13 amino acids. The CDR3 reads CSVDAGGRPEQYF. The CDR3 DNA sequence: TGCAGCGTTGATGCGGGAGGTAGGCCCGAGCAGTACTTC.